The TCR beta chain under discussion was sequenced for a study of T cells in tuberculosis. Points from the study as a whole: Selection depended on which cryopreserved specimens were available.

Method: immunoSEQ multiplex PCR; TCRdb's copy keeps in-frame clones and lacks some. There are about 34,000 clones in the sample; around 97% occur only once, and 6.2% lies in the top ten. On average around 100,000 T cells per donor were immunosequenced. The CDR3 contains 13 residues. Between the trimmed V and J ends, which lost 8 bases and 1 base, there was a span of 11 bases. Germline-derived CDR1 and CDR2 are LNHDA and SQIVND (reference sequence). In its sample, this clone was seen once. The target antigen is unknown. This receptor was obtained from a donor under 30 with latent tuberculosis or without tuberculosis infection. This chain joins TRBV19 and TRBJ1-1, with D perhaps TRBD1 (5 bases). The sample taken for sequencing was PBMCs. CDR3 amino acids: CASSGHPNTEAFF. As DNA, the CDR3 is TGTGCCAGTTCCGGACATCCGAACACTGAAGCTTTCTTT.